The present TCR beta chain was sequenced within a study of blood T cell repertoires in COVID-19. Study-level information: COVID-19 samples, acute and convalescent, were from the United States, Italy and Spain.

Recruitment covered about 26 US areas and drew participants whose ages spanned roughly 18 to 95 years. Cohort assignment relied on participant-reported clinical history. Study processing details: Researchers report that nucleated cell counts were estimated from reference gene primer amplification. Clones were sequenced by immunoSEQ multiplex PCR, and TCRdb holds only the in-frame ones, with some missing. V, J and clone size derive from that table, while D and trimming were established from the DNA sequence. Altogether roughly 220,000 clones are present, around 88% being singletons, with the ten largest covering approximately 14%. The J segment lost 6 bases and the V segment lost 5 bases, leaving 7 bases of the junction unmatched. Germline V CDR1 and CDR2: MNHEY, SMNVEV (reference sequence). This CDR3 is 16 amino acids long.

The sequence came from a woman between 45 and 60 years old with acute COVID-19. The sample comprised PBMCs or T cells enriched from blood (not recorded which). V is TRBV27 and J is TRBJ2-1; 13 positions match TRBD2. CDR3 loop: CASSIRTSGSSNEQFF. The CDR3 region has the DNA TGTGCCAGCAGTATTCGGACTAGCGGGAGCTCCAATGAGCAGTTCTTC.